These 12 T cell receptor beta chains were sequenced from one sample in a study of T cells expressing NK-cell markers (TCRdb year 2020). Library generation was performed with 5' RACE. TCRdb records Illumina HiSeq 2000 as the sequencer. With the reads reprocessed by TCRdb, a single entry stands for each CDR3 protein sequence and no DNA is reported. This specimen's table enumerates approximately 8,200 distinct CDR3 sequences. Over 9.5% of the sample is taken by the ten largest. Sequencing was performed on blood T cells: a sorted CD56 or NKG2C T cell subset, CD4+ or CD8+ T cells, or bulk PBMC T cells (not recorded which). These receptors were obtained from a young man in good health. Donor details come from another sample of the same person, matched by shared clones.

V is TRBV20-1 and J is TRBJ2-1; the TCRdb call, TRBD2, lacks DNA for checking. The CDR3 length is 12 residues. Germline lookup yields CDR1 DFQATT and CDR2 SNEGSKA (reference sequence). The CDR3 protein is CSHTSGYNEQFF.

This clonotype is deemed medium-sized by its frequency. The chain has TRBV5-1 and TRBJ2-1; the TCRdb D gene call, TRBD2, has no DNA to confirm it. Looked up from germline, CDR1 is SGHRS and CDR2 is YFSETQ. The CDR3 has 14 amino acids. The CDR3 protein is CASSPLASYNEQFF.

The rearrangement uses TRBV27 and TRBJ2-3; TCRdb indicates TRBD2, and absent DNA this call remains unverified. The germline V gene encodes CDR1 MNHEY and CDR2 SMNVEV (reference sequence). This CDR3 comprises 15 residues. The chain's CDR3 is CASSIGTRFTDTQYF.

The chain recombines TRBV7-2 with TRBJ1-1. The CDR3 consists of 15 residues. Germline loops: CDR1 SGHTA, CDR2 FQGNSA. The CDR3 is CASSLVQLMNTEAFF.

By frequency, this clonotype registers medium-sized. The gene calls are TRBV27 and TRBJ2-1; with no DNA, the TCRdb D assignment of TRBD2 cannot be verified. Germline loops: CDR1 MNHEY, CDR2 SMNVEV (reference sequence). The CDR3 is made up of 16 amino acids. CDR3 sequence reads: CASRPLASSSYNEQFF.

Judged by frequency, this clonotype is medium-sized. J is TRBJ2-2 and V is TRBV7-2; the TCRdb D gene call, TRBD2, has no DNA to confirm it. This CDR3 is built from 15 residues. The V gene's germline CDR1 is SGHTA and CDR2 FQGNSA. The CDR3 loop reads CASSHSGRGTGELFF.

The chain joins TRBV27 to TRBJ2-2; TCRdb selects TRBD1, and the lack of DNA leaves this call unchecked. The CDR3 is made up of 18 amino acids. Germline values: CDR1 MNHEY, CDR2 SMNVEV (reference sequence). This CDR3 reads CASTEGGIGRERTGELFF.

The chain employs TRBV20-1 and TRBJ2-1; TCRdb calls TRBD2, which cannot be checked without DNA. This CDR3 region has 14 residues. Germline V gene data show CDR1 as DFQATT and CDR2 as SNEGSKA (reference sequence). This CDR3 reads CSAFRAGLYNEQFF.

The chain uses TRBV7-6 and TRBJ2-5; without DNA, the TCRdb call of TRBD2 cannot be checked. The CDR3 has 18 residues. From germline, CDR1 is SGHVS and CDR2 FNYEAQ. The CDR3 loop reads CASSLPESGGRAEWTQYF. The full variable domain, in which reference TRBV7-6 and TRBJ2-5 provide the parts outside the CDR3, is GAGVSQSPRYKVTKRGQDVALRCDPISGHVSLYWYRQALGQGPEFLTYFNYEAQQDKSGLPNDRFSAERPEGSISTLTIQRTEQRDSAMYRCASSLPESGGRAEWTQYFGPGTRLLVL.

By frequency, this clonotype is medium-sized. The chain couples TRBV12-3 or TRBV12-4 to TRBJ2-2. This CDR3 contains 13 residues. CDR3 loop: CASSLEEPGELFF.

The V gene is TRBV9, the J gene TRBJ2-3; with no DNA, the TCRdb D assignment of TRBD2 cannot be verified. Germline-derived CDR1 and CDR2 are SGDLS and YYNGEE. CDR3 length equals 16 residues. The CDR3 is CASSEGSGSHTDTQYF.

V gene TRBV27 combines with J gene TRBJ1-2; TCRdb's assignment of TRBD1 cannot be checked, as there is no DNA. The germline CDR1 and CDR2 sequences are MNHEY and SMNVEV (reference sequence). The CDR3 has 15 residues. The CDR3 is CASSTTGATNYGYTF.